The 32 T cell receptor beta chains below come from one sample, sequenced in a study of T cell repertoires in cytomegalovirus infection. TCRdb ran MiXCR on the reads and lists one entry per CDR3 protein. The sample contains over 120,000 distinct CDR3 sequences, about 31% of which appear only once. Their antigen targets remain unknown. The input for sequencing was CD8+ T cells from cultured PBMCs, taken from culture after CMV antigen stimulation. Every receptor here comes from a human donor in good health (CMV status not recorded). Some clones in this sample may be carry-over from other donors' samples.

The chain has TRBV5-4 and TRBJ2-5, with D unresolved. CDR1 is SGHNT and CDR2 is YYREEE in the germline V gene (reference sequence). CDR3 size: 13 residues. The V end was cut by 5 bases, the J end by 2 bases, with 10 bases between. CDR3 amino acids: CASSLAQQETQYF. Written as DNA, the CDR3 is TGTGCCAGCAGTCTGGCGCAGCAAGAGACCCAGTACTTC.

This clonotype has just a few counts. The chain joins TRBV12-3 or TRBV12-4 to TRBJ2-1, with D hard to call. This CDR3 is built from 12 residues. Between the trimmed V and J ends, which lost 4 bases and 10 bases, there was a span of 11 bases. DNA of the CDR3: TGTGCCAGCAGTTGGACGGATGGCGAGCAGTTCTTC. It is translated as CASSWTDGEQFF.

J is TRBJ2-5 and V is TRBV25-1; TRBD2 agrees at 12 bases. The CDR3 sequence is 19 residues long. V trimming: 3 bases; J trimming: 2 bases; junction bases outside the gene matches: 13. Germline V CDR1 and CDR2: MGHDK, SYGVNS. This CDR3 reads CASSDPPPGTSGLQETQYF. The DNA for the CDR3 is TGTGCCAGCAGTGACCCCCCCCCCGGGACTAGCGGGTTACAAGAGACCCAGTACTTC.

Points on this clonotype: A read error may account for a junction end that differs from germline. V gene TRBV4-2 combines with J gene TRBJ1-6; TRBD1 aligns across 11 bases. Germline V gives CDR1 LGHNA, CDR2 YNFKEQ. The CDR3 has 15 residues. CDR3 in DNA: TGTGCCGGCAGCCCGGAGGACAGGGGGCTTTCACCCCTCCACTTT. Protein sequence: CAGSPEDRGLSPLHF.

This clonotype was recorded many times. V gene TRBV5-4 combines with J gene TRBJ2-5, with TRBD1 as a possible D gene (6 bases). Trimming pared 0 bases from V and 3 bases from J, leaving 18 bases between. This CDR3 contains 17 residues. Germline CDR1 is SGHNT and CDR2 is YYREEE (reference sequence). The CDR3 spells CASSLVGAGPKEETQYF. CDR3 nucleotide sequence: TGTGCCAGCAGCTTGGTGGGGGCAGGGCCGAAGGAAGAGACCCAGTACTTC.

V is TRBV7-9 and J is TRBJ2-7, with TRBD1 as a possible D gene (5 bases). The germline V gene has CDR1 SEHNR and CDR2 FQNEAQ (reference sequence). V was clipped by 5 bases and J by 6 bases, with 17 bases between them. The CDR3 spans 14 residues. The CDR3 here is CASSQMGPQSEQYF. The CDR3 bases are TGTGCCAGCAGCCAAATGGGGCCGCAGAGCGAGCAGTACTTC.

This sequence joins TRBV4-1 and TRBJ2-1; maybe TRBD1 (5 bases). The CDR3 runs 13 residues. The V end lost 5 bases, the J end lost 6 bases, and 11 bases lay between the germline ends. The germline V gene has CDR1 MGHRA and CDR2 YSYEKL. This CDR3 is CASSLPGSNEQFF. The CDR3 DNA follows: TGCGCCAGCAGCTTACCAGGGTCCAATGAGCAGTTCTTC.

This clonotype came up once. This rearrangement joins TRBV7-9 to TRBJ2-1; no clear D. CDR1 and CDR2 (germline): SEHNR, FQNEAQ (reference sequence). This CDR3 has 13 residues. The ends were cut back, 6 bases at V and 10 bases at J, with 16 bases in the middle. CDR3: CASSDESWPEQFF. The DNA for the CDR3 is TGTGCCAGCAGTGACGAGTCCTGGCCAGAGCAGTTCTTC.

This clonotype was detected a few times. The chain couples TRBV2 to TRBJ2-1; 10 bases match TRBD2. CDR1 is SNHLY and CDR2 is FYNNEI in the germline V gene. Trimming at V came to 1 base and at J to 3 bases, leaving 6 bases not matched to a gene. CDR3 length: 17 residues. In nucleotides, the CDR3 is TGTGCCAGCAGTGAAGAATCGCTAGCGGGGGTCTACAATGAGCAGTTCTTC. Its translation: CASSEESLAGVYNEQFF.

V is TRBV7-9 and J is TRBJ2-5, with 14 bases lining up with TRBD2. J gave up 1 base and V 5 bases, and 6 bases lay outside the gene matches. Looked up from germline, CDR1 is SEHNR and CDR2 is FQNEAQ (reference sequence). The CDR3 is 17 residues long. The CDR3 here is CASSPGLAGVFQETQYF. The CDR3 nucleotides read TGTGCCAGCAGCCCGGGACTAGCGGGGGTTTTCCAAGAGACCCAGTACTTC. The variable domain in full, with the rest retrieved from reference TRBV7-9 and TRBJ2-5, is DTGVSQNPRHKITKRGQNVTFRCDPISEHNRLYWYRQTLGQGPEFLTYFQNEAQLEKSRLLSDRFSAERPKGSFSTLEIQRTEQGDSAMYLCASSPGLAGVFQETQYFGPGTRLLVL.

This clonotype was seen at least ten times. This chain connects TRBV11-2 to TRBJ2-6; D perhaps matches TRBD1 (6 bases). CDR3 length equals 15 residues. The V gene's germline CDR1 is SGHAT and CDR2 FQNNGV. Between the trimmed V and J ends, which lost 5 bases and 0 bases, there was a span of 8 bases. CDR3 amino acids: CASSPGDSGANVLTF. In DNA form, the CDR3 reads TGTGCCAGCAGCCCAGGGGACTCTGGGGCCAACGTCCTGACTTTC.

This clonotype appeared many times. The chain combines TRBV19 with TRBJ2-7, with D possibly TRBD1 on 5 matching bases. V lost 3 bases to trimming and J lost 4 bases, with 13 bases between them. CDR1 is LNHDA, CDR2 SQIVND, per germline (reference sequence). The CDR3 runs to 14 residues. CDR3 nucleotide sequence: TGTGCCAGTAGTATGCAGGGAACTATTTACGAGCAGTACTTC. Translated: CASSMQGTIYEQYF.

This clonotype turned up a few times. The J gene is TRBJ1-6, the V gene TRBV28; TRBD1 is a possible D gene (5 bases). Germline-derived CDR1 and CDR2 are MDHEN and SYDVKM. Trimming cost V 4 bases and J 9 bases, with 10 bases left between them. The CDR3 consists of 13 residues. The CDR3 nucleotides read TGTGCCAGCAGTTATGGGGACGCTTCACCCCTCCACTTT. Translated: CASSYGDASPLHF.

J is TRBJ1-1 and V is TRBV11-2; D remains ambiguous. Trimming pared 1 base from V and 5 bases from J, leaving 8 bases between. CDR3 size: 13 residues. Germline CDR1 SGHAT, CDR2 FQNNGV. The CDR3 spells CASSLARVTEAFF. Written as DNA, the CDR3 is TGTGCCAGCAGCTTAGCTCGCGTTACTGAAGCTTTCTTT.

This clonotype turned up a few times. The V gene is TRBV7-9, the J gene TRBJ1-2, with TRBD1 matching 7 bases. Germline trimming cut 0 bases from V and 8 bases from J; bases unmatched to any gene: 6. This CDR3 region has 14 residues. Germline V gene lookup returns CDR1 SEHNR and CDR2 FQNEAQ (reference sequence). The CDR3 here is CASSLATGRAGYTF. The CDR3 DNA sequence: TGTGCCAGCAGCTTAGCGACAGGGCGGGCCGGCTACACCTTC.

This chain connects TRBV28 to TRBJ2-5, with a tentative D call TRBD2 (6 bases). Germline V gene data show CDR1 as MDHEN and CDR2 as SYDVKM. The CDR3 sequence is 15 residues long. The germline V and J ends were trimmed by 6 bases and 3 bases, with 17 bases remaining between them. The CDR3 nucleotides are TGTGCCAGCAGCCCGACTAGAATTAGGAAAGAGACCCAGTACTTC. It encodes CASSPTRIRKETQYF.

This clonotype is large in the sample. The chain links TRBV4-1 to TRBJ1-2, with D perhaps TRBD1 (6 bases). Trimming took off 0 bases at V and 3 bases at J, with 14 bases between the two ends. Germline CDR1 and CDR2: MGHRA and YSYEKL. The CDR3 loop spans 16 amino acids. Here the CDR3 reads CASSQEVAGAHYGYTF. DNA of the CDR3: TGCGCCAGCAGCCAAGAGGTGGCAGGGGCGCACTATGGCTACACCTTC.

The chain has TRBV12-5 and TRBJ2-2; tentative D call: TRBD1 (5 bases). Germline V gene lookup returns CDR1 LGHNT and CDR2 FRNRAP. V shed 6 bases and J shed 4 bases, with 15 bases lying between them. This CDR3 spans 15 amino acids. The DNA for the CDR3 is TGTGCTAGTGGCCGCCCCGCCCAGGGCACCGGGGAGCTGTTTTTT. As protein: CASGRPAQGTGELFF.

The V and J genes are TRBV4-1 and TRBJ1-2; no clear D. The germline V and J ends were trimmed by 3 bases and 4 bases, with 15 bases remaining between them. Germline V gene data show CDR1 as MGHRA and CDR2 as YSYEKL. The CDR3 is 15 residues long. CDR3 DNA sequence: TGCGCCAGCAGCCATTTCCACACCGTAATCTATGGCTACACCTTC. Amino acids: CASSHFHTVIYGYTF.

This clonotype has ten or more counts. The chain links TRBV4-1 to TRBJ2-7, with TRBD2 as a possible D gene (5 bases). V was trimmed by 1 base and J by 2 bases, leaving 12 bases between them. Germline CDR1 and CDR2: MGHRA and YSYEKL. CDR3 size: 15 residues. The CDR3 region has the DNA TGCGCCAGCAGCCAAGCGGGTAGCGTCCCCTACGAGCAGTACTTC. Protein sequence: CASSQAGSVPYEQYF.

This clonotype was picked up a small number of times. The chain employs TRBV20-1 and TRBJ2-7, with D hard to call. This CDR3 is 12 amino acids long. V lost 6 bases and J 6 bases, leaving 15 bases between the germline ends. Looked up from germline, CDR1 is DFQATT and CDR2 is SNEGSKA (reference sequence). CDR3 nucleotides: TGCAGTGCCGAGCACAAGGGTCCCGAGCAGTACTTC. This codes for CSAEHKGPEQYF.

This clonotype came up a few times. The chain uses TRBV12-3 or TRBV12-4 and TRBJ1-2; 9 bases are shared with TRBD1. With 6 bases clipped from V and 2 bases from J, the junction kept 7 bases outside the gene matches. The CDR3 contains 15 residues. The CDR3 here is CASSSSDRGNYGYTF. CDR3 in DNA: TGTGCCAGCAGCTCCAGCGACAGGGGGAACTATGGCTACACCTTC.

This sequence joins TRBV19 and TRBJ1-4, with a tentative D call TRBD1 (6 bases). Trimming shortened V by 9 bases and J by 0 bases, and 14 bases separated the two germline ends. The CDR3 consists of 15 residues. The V gene's germline CDR1 is LNHDA and CDR2 SQIVND (reference sequence). The CDR3 is CASAEGGTTNEKLFF. CDR3 coding DNA: TGTGCCAGCGCCGAGGGGGGAACAACTAATGAAAAACTGTTTTTT.

This clonotype was recorded many times. The chain joins TRBV7-8 to TRBJ1-5; D remains unclear. The CDR3 is made up of 16 amino acids. In germline, CDR1 is SGHVS, CDR2 FQNEAQ. Between the trimmed V and J ends, which lost 5 bases and 2 bases, there was a span of 16 bases. CDR3 residues: CASSPKGALGNQPQHF. The CDR3, as DNA: TGTGCCAGCAGCCCCAAGGGAGCCCTAGGCAATCAGCCCCAGCATTTT.

This chain links TRBV5-6 with TRBJ2-3; 7 bases fit TRBD2. Germline V gene lookup returns CDR1 SGHDT and CDR2 YYEEEE. There are 16 residues in the CDR3. Germline trimming cut 2 bases from V and 1 base from J; bases unmatched to any gene: 7. As DNA, the CDR3 is TGTGCCAGCAGCTTACATCGGGGGGACGGCACAGATACGCAGTATTTT. It codes for CASSLHRGDGTDTQYF.

This clonotype was seen a handful of times. This sequence joins TRBV4-1 and TRBJ1-1, with D perhaps TRBD1 (6 bases). The CDR3 has 14 residues. CDR1 and CDR2 (germline): MGHRA, YSYEKL. The germline V and J ends were trimmed by 1 base and 9 bases, with 15 bases remaining between them. Here the CDR3 DNA reads TGCGCCAGCAGCCAAGTTTCGGATCAGGGGAAAGCTTTCTTT. Its protein product is CASSQVSDQGKAFF.

CDR3: CRGNREKRNQPQHF. The CDR3 nucleotides read TGCAGGGGGAACCGGGAAAAAAGGAATCAGCCCCAGCATTTT. The chain couples TRBV20-1 to TRBJ1-5; D not certain. The CDR3 spans 14 residues. The V gene's germline CDR1 is DFQATT and CDR2 SNEGSKA (reference sequence).

V and J are TRBV12-3 or TRBV12-4 and TRBJ1-2; D is ambiguous. This CDR3 spans 13 amino acids. Trimming cost V 6 bases and J 7 bases, with 15 bases left between them. The DNA of the CDR3 is TGTGCCAGCAGCCCCGCGAAAGCGGCTGGCTACACCTTC. It translates to CASSPAKAAGYTF.

At least ten counts were recorded for this clonotype. The rearrangement joins TRBV19 to TRBJ1-6; 9 bases are a match to TRBD1. The V segment lost 3 bases and the J segment 7 bases; nucleotides outside the gene matches: 4. Germline V CDR1 and CDR2: LNHDA, SQIVND (reference sequence). The CDR3 loop spans 15 amino acids. In nucleotides, the CDR3 is TGTGCCAGTAGTATTTCGACAGGGGGAAATTCACCCCTCCACTTT. Protein: CASSISTGGNSPLHF.

This clonotype turned up a few times. The V and J genes are TRBV14 and TRBJ2-6; the D is unclear. Trimming pared 8 bases from V and 4 bases from J, leaving 18 bases between. In germline, CDR1 is SGHDN, CDR2 FVKESK. The CDR3 covers 16 residues. CDR3: CASRLGSPSGANVLTF. The CDR3 DNA is TGTGCCAGCCGACTGGGGTCCCCCTCAGGGGCCAACGTCCTGACTTTC.

The chain recombines TRBV6-5 with TRBJ1-2, with 8 positions matching TRBD1. There are 17 residues in the CDR3. CDR1 is MNHEY and CDR2 is SVGAGI in the germline V gene. V gave up 0 bases and J gave up 4 bases; unmatched junction bases: 10. CDR3 residues: CASSYSRSRDRGYGYTF. DNA for the CDR3: TGTGCCAGCAGTTACTCCCGAAGCCGAGACAGGGGCTATGGCTACACCTTC.

Concerning this clonotype: Germline is not matched at one junction end, which may reflect a read error. The chain carries TRBV12-3 or TRBV12-4 and TRBJ2-5; tentative D call: TRBD1 (5 bases). The CDR3 extends over 14 amino acids. CDR3 region: CVSSQGLNQETQYF. The DNA of the CDR3 is TGTGTCAGCAGTCAGGGCCTGAACCAAGAGACCCAGTACTTC.